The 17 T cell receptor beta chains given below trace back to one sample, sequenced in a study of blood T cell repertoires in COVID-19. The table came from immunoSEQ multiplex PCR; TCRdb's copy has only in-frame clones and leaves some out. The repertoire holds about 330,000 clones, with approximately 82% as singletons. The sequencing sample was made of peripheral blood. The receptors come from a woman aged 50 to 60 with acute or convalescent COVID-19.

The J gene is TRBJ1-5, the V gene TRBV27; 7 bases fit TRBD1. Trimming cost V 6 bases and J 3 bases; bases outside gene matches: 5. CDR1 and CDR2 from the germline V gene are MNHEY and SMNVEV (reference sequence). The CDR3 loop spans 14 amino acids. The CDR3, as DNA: TGTGCCAGCAGCAGGGGGTCCAACAATCAGCCCCAGCATTTT. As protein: CASSRGSNNQPQHF.

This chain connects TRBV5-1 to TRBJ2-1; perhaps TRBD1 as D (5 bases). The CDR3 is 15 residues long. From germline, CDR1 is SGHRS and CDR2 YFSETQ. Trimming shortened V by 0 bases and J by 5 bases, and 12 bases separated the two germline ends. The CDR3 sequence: CASSLGWTSNNEQFF. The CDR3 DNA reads TGCGCCAGCAGCTTGGGGTGGACATCTAACAATGAGCAGTTCTTC.

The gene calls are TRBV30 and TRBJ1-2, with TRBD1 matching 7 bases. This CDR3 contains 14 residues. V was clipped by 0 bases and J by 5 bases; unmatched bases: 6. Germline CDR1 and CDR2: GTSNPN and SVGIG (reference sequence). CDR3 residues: CAWSVLRTGYGYTF. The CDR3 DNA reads TGTGCCTGGAGTGTTCTTCGGACAGGATATGGCTACACCTTC.

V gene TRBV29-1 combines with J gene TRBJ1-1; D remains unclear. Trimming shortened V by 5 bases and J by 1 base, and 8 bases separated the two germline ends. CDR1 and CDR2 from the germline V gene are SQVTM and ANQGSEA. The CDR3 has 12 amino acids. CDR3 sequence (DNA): TGCAGCGTTCAGGCCACGAACACTGAAGCTTTCTTT. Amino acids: CSVQATNTEAFF.

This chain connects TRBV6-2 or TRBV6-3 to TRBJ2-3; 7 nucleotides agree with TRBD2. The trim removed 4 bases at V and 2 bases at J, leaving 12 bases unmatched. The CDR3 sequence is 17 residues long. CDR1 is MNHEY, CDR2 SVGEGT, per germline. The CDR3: CASSSFRLAVLTDTQYF. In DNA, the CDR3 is TGTGCCAGCAGTTCCTTTCGGCTAGCGGTCCTCACAGATACGCAGTATTTT.

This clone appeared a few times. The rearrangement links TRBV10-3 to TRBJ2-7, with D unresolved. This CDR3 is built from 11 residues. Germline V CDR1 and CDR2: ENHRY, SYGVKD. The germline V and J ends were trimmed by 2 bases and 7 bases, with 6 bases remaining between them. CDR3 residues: CAISEGMEQYV. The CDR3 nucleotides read TGTGCCATCAGTGAGGGCATGGAGCAGTACGTC.

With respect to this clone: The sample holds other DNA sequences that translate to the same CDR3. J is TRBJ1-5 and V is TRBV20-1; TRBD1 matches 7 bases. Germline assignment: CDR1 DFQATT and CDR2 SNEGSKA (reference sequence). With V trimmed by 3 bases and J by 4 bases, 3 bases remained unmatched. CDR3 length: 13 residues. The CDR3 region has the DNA TGCAGTGCTAGTCCAGGGGGAAATCAGCCCCAGCATTTT. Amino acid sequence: CSASPGGNQPQHF.

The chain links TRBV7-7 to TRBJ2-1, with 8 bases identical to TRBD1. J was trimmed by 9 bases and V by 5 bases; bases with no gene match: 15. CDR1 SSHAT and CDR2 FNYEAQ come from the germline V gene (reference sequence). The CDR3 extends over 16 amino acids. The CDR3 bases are TGTGCCAGCAGCCCCGCCCTTGGACAGGGTGAGGGTGAGCAGTTCTTC. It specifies CASSPALGQGEGEQFF.

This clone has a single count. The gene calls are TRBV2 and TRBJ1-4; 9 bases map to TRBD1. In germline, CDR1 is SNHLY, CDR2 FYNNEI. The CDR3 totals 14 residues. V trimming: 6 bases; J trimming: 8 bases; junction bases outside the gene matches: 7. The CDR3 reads CASRQDRGKEKLFF. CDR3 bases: TGTGCCAGCAGACAGGACAGGGGAAAAGAAAAACTGTTTTTT.

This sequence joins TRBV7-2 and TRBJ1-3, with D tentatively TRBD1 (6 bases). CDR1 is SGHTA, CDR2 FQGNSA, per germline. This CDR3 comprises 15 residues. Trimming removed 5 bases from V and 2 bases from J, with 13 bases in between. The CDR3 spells CASSPQGTTGNTIYF. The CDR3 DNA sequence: TGTGCCAGCAGCCCACAGGGAACCACTGGAAACACCATATATTTT.

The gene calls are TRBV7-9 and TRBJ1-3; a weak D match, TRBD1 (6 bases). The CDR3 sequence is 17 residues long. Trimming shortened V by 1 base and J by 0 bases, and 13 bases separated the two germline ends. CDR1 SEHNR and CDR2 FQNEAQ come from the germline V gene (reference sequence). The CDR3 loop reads CASSLGQVDLSGNTIYF. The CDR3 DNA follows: TGTGCCAGCAGCTTAGGACAGGTCGACCTCTCTGGAAACACCATATATTTT.

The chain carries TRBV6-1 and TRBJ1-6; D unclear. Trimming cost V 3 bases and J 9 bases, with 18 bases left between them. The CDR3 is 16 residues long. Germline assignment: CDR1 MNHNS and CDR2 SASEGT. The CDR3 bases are TGTGCCAGCAGTGACTTGACCGCGGGATTCGGTTCACCCCTCCACTTT. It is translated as CASSDLTAGFGSPLHF.

CDR3 bases: TGTGCCAGCAGCTTTCCAGCGGGAGGGCACCACGAGCAGTACTTC. It yields the protein CASSFPAGGHHEQYF. The V and J genes are TRBV7-2 and TRBJ2-7; 10 bases agree with TRBD2. This CDR3 region has 15 residues. The germline V gene has CDR1 SGHTA and CDR2 FQGNSA. Losses at the gene ends were 3 bases for V and 5 bases for J; bases not matched to a gene: 7.

CDR3 DNA sequence: TGTGCCATCAGTACAGGCGGGAGCTCTGGGGCCAACGTCCTGACTTTC. Protein: CAISTGGSSGANVLTF. This rearrangement joins TRBV10-3 to TRBJ2-6; 7 bases line up with TRBD2. Germline CDR1 reads ENHRY; CDR2 reads SYGVKD. The CDR3 is 16 amino acids. Trimming removed 5 bases from V and 0 bases from J; junction bases left unmatched: 4.

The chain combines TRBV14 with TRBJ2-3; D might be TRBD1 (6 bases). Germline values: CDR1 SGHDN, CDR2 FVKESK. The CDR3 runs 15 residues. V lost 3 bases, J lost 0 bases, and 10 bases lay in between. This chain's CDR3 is CASSQGAISTDTQYF. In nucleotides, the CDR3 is TGTGCCAGCAGCCAGGGGGCGATAAGCACAGATACGCAGTATTTT.

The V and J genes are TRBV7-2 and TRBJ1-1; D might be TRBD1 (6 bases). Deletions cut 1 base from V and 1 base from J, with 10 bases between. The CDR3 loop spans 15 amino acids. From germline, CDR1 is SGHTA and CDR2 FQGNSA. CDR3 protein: CASSLGQGTNTEAFF. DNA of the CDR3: TGTGCCAGCAGCTTAGGGCAGGGGACGAACACTGAAGCTTTCTTT.

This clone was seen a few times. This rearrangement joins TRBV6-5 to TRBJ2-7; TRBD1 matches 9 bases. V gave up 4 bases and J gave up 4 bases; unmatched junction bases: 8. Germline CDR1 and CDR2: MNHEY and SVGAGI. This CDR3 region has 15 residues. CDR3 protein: CASSSSSGTGYEQYV. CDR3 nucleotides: TGTGCCAGCAGTTCGAGTTCCGGGACAGGGTACGAGCAGTACGTC.